This T cell receptor beta chain was identified in a study of T cells in Graves' hyperthyroidism and ophthalmopathy. There were TCR beta CDR3 regions amplified from RNA transcripts. HTBI primers drove first-round RT-PCR of the TCR CDR3. TCRdb itself ran the multiplex PCR reads through MiXCR, one entry per CDR3 protein. The table has approximately 590,000 distinct CDR3 sequences, 46% seen once; the top ten hold 8.2%. Stable hyperthyroidism: no ophthalmopathy progression over 18 months of follow-up. Aged 18 to 65, the patients had hyperthyroidism that was newly diagnosed and had lasted under 2 months. Comments on this clonotype: Its antigen is unknown.

J gave up 5 bases and V 2 bases, and 8 bases lay outside the gene matches. The germline CDR1 and CDR2 sequences are ENHRY and SYGVKD. The CDR3 is 15 amino acids. General observations from the study: Blood also contained most expanded thyroid clonotypes above 0.001.

The source is a woman under 30 with Graves' hyperthyroidism. What was sequenced was peripheral blood or thyroid tissue (not recorded which). The J gene is TRBJ2-5, the V gene TRBV10-3; 7 positions agree with TRBD2. The CDR3 is CAISEGASGLETQYF. CDR3 sequence (DNA): TGTGCCATCAGTGAGGGGGCTAGCGGACTCGAGACCCAGTACTTC.